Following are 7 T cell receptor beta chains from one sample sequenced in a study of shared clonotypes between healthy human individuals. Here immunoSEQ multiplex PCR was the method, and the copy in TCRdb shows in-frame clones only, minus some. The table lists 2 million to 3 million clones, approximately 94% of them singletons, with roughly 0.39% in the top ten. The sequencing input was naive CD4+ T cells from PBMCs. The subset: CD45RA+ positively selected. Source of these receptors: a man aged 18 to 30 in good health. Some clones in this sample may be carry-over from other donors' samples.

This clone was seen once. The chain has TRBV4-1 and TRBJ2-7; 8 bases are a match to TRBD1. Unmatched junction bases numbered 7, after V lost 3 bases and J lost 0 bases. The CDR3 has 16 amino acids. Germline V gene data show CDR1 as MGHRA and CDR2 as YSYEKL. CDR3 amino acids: CASSHDPDRVSYEQYF. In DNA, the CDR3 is TGCGCCAGCAGCCATGATCCGGACAGGGTCTCCTACGAGCAGTACTTC.

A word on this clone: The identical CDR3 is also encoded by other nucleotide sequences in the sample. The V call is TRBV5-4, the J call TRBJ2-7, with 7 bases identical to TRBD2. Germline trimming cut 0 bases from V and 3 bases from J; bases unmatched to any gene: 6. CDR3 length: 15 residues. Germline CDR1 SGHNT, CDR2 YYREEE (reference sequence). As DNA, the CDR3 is TGTGCCAGCAGCTTGGCCGGAGCGGGAAGCTACGAGCAGTACTTC. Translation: CASSLAGAGSYEQYF. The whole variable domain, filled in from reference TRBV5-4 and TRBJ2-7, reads ETGVTQSPTHLIKTRGQQVTLRCSSQSGHNTVSWYQQALGQGPQFIFQYYREEENGRGNFPPRFSGLQFPNYSSELNVNALELDDSALYLCASSLAGAGSYEQYFGPGTRLTVT.

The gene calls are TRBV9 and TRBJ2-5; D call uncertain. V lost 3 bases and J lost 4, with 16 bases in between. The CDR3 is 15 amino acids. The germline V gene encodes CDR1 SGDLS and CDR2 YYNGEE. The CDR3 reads CASSGRTGFPETQYF. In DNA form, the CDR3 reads TGTGCCAGCAGCGGTAGGACCGGGTTTCCAGAGACCCAGTACTTC.

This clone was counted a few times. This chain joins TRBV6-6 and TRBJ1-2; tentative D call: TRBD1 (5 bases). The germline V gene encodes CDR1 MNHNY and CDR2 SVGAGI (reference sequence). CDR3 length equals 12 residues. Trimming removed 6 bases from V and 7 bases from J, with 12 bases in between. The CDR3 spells CASSLDTAGYTF. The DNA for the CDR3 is TGTGCCAGCAGCCTGGACACAGCTGGCTACACCTTC.

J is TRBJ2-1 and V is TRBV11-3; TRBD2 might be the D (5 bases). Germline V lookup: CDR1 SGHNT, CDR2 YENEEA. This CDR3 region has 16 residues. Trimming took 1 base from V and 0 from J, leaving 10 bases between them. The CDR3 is CASSLGSGSSYNEQFF. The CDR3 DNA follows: TGTGCCAGCAGCTTAGGATCGGGAAGCTCCTACAATGAGCAGTTCTTC.

The CDR3 spells CATSRGGRLADNEQFF. Written as DNA, the CDR3 is TGTGCCACCAGCAGAGGGGGGAGACTAGCCGACAATGAGCAGTTCTTC. This rearrangement joins TRBV15 to TRBJ2-1; 7 nucleotides line up with TRBD2. The junction had 8 bases not matched to a gene; V was cut back by 1 base and J by 5 bases. CDR1 is LNHNV and CDR2 is YYDKDF in the germline V gene (reference sequence). The CDR3 spans 16 residues.

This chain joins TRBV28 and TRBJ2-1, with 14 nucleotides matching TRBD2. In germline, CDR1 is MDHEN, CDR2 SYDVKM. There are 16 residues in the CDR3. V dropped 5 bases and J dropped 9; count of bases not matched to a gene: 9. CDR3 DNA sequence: TGTGCCAGCAGTGCCCCGGGACTAGCGGGAGTGGTTGAGCAGTTCTTC. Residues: CASSAPGLAGVVEQFF.